Presented here are 11 T cell receptor beta chains from one specimen sequenced in a study of control samples from healthy donors and cancer patients. The assay was immunoSEQ multiplex PCR, and TCRdb's table has in-frame clones only and misses some. The table lists approximately 89,000 clones, 86% of them singletons. Sequencing was performed on blood. The receptors here all came from a man younger than 45 in good health.

V is TRBV29-1 and J is TRBJ1-3; D unresolved. CDR3 size: 13 residues. Germline CDR1 and CDR2: SQVTM and ANQGSEA. Trimming shortened V by 6 bases and J by 0 bases, and 9 bases separated the two germline ends. The CDR3 DNA reads TGCAGCGTATCCCCTTTCTCTGGAAACACCATATATTTT. Translating it yields CSVSPFSGNTIYF.

This chain uses TRBV7-9 with TRBJ2-7; the D gene is possibly TRBD2 (6 bases). The DNA matches TRBJ2-5 better at its end, which makes the J call doubtful. This CDR3 comprises 17 residues. The germline CDR1 and CDR2 sequences are SEHNR and FQNEAQ (reference sequence). CDR3 DNA: TGTGCCAGCAGCCGACTAGAAGGTTTCGGATTTCAAGAGACCCAGTACTTC. This translates into CASSRLEGFGFQETQYF.

V and J are TRBV27 and TRBJ1-5; 10 nucleotides line up with TRBD1. Trimming took 4 bases from V and 2 from J; bases not matched to a gene: 11. The germline V gene encodes CDR1 MNHEY and CDR2 SMNVEV (reference sequence). The CDR3 runs to 18 residues. The CDR3 sequence is CASSYGTGTGARNQPQHF. The CDR3, as DNA: TGTGCCAGCAGTTACGGGACCGGGACAGGGGCCCGCAATCAGCCCCAGCATTTT.

The J gene is TRBJ2-1, the V gene TRBV5-1; tentative D call: TRBD2 (6 bases). Germline CDR1 and CDR2: SGHRS and YFSETQ. V lost 1 base, J lost 5 bases, and 13 bases lay in between. This CDR3 has 15 amino acids. In nucleotides, the CDR3 is TGCGCCAGCAGCTTGACGGGGGTAAAAAACAATGAGCAGTTCTTC. It is translated as CASSLTGVKNNEQFF.

The CDR3 coding sequence is TGTGCTAGTGGTTTGGCGGGGTTGGACTATGGCTACACCTTC. It encodes CASGLAGLDYGYTF. V usage is TRBV12-5 and J usage is TRBJ1-2; D unresolved. Germline V gene sequence: CDR1 LGHNT, CDR2 FRNRAP. The CDR3 totals 14 residues. V was pared by 1 base and J by 3 bases, with 9 bases between.

This sequence joins TRBV7-9 and TRBJ2-1, with 9 bases that match TRBD2. CDR1 and CDR2 (germline): SEHNR, FQNEAQ (reference sequence). CDR3 length: 16 residues. V was pared by 7 bases and J by 6 bases, with 13 bases of the junction left unmatched. The CDR3 spells CASTRGGGGALNEQFF. CDR3 nucleotide sequence: TGTGCCAGCACCCGAGGAGGCGGGGGGGCGCTCAATGAGCAGTTCTTC.

V usage is TRBV9 and J usage is TRBJ2-3, with 9 bases fitting TRBD2. Germline CDR1 and CDR2: SGDLS and YYNGEE. With V trimmed by 0 bases and J by 5 bases, 4 bases remained unmatched. The CDR3 has 15 amino acids. The CDR3 loop reads CASSVAAGGRDTQYF. For the CDR3, the DNA is TGTGCCAGCAGCGTAGCAGCGGGGGGACGAGATACGCAGTATTTT.

The chain employs TRBV12-5 and TRBJ2-1; D is possibly TRBD1 (6 bases). Per germline, CDR1 LGHNT and CDR2 FRNRAP. This CDR3 spans 13 amino acids. V gave up 1 base and J gave up 9 bases, with 10 bases separating them. The CDR3 DNA is TGTGCTAGTGGTTTGGATCAGGGGACTGAGCAGTTCTTC. Translating gives CASGLDQGTEQFF.

The J gene is TRBJ1-1, the V gene TRBV5-4, with 8 bases aligning to TRBD1. V lost 4 bases, J lost 5 bases, and 10 bases stayed unmatched. The CDR3 is 15 amino acids. Per germline, CDR1 SGHNT and CDR2 YYREEE (reference sequence). The CDR3 coding sequence is TGTGCCAGCAGCCCCCCCCAGGGGGCAGGGACTGAAGCTTTCTTT. It codes for CASSPPQGAGTEAFF.

The CDR3 protein is CASSARDPHTEAFF. CDR3 nucleotides: TGTGCCAGCAGCGCCCGGGACCCCCACACTGAAGCTTTCTTT. The chain links TRBV5-4 to TRBJ1-1, with D tentatively TRBD1 (5 bases). Germline CDR1 and CDR2: SGHNT and YYREEE (reference sequence). Trimming took 4 bases from V and 3 from J, leaving 13 bases between them. CDR3 size: 14 residues.

This chain connects TRBV11-3 to TRBJ2-3, with D unresolved. Germline loops: CDR1 SGHNT, CDR2 YENEEA. V lost 4 bases, J lost 6 bases, and 8 bases lay in between. The CDR3 has 12 residues. In nucleotides, the CDR3 is TGTGCCAGCAGCTCAAGTAAGGATACGCAGTATTTT. It yields the protein CASSSSKDTQYF.